This record covers a single T cell receptor beta chain. The source of the sample is a study of T cell responses to AZD1222 COVID-19 vaccine. Germline V gene data show CDR1 as MNHEY and CDR2 as SVGEGT. CDR3 length: 15 amino acids. Unmatched junction bases numbered 5, after V lost 2 bases and J lost 4 bases. Clones were sequenced by immunoSEQ multiplex PCR, and TCRdb holds only the in-frame ones, with some missing. The sample consists of roughly 120,000 clones, approximately 85% of them appearing once. The receptor's source is an adult in good health. The starting material was peripheral blood, obtained on day 0 of AZD1222 vaccination. The J gene is TRBJ2-7, the V gene TRBV6-2 or TRBV6-3, with 10 bases fitting TRBD1. The CDR3 DNA sequence: TGTGCCAGCAGTTACCCGGACAGGGGGATATACGAGCAGTACTTC. This sequence encodes CASSYPDRGIYEQYF.